Below are 22 T cell receptor beta chains sequenced from a single sample in a study of T cell repertoires in cytomegalovirus infection. TCRdb passed the reads through MiXCR, listing each CDR3 protein once. The sample yields fewer than 550,000 distinct CDR3 sequences, roughly 12% seen once. Input material: PBMCs. The origin of the receptors is a human donor in good health (CMV status not recorded). Some clones in this sample may be carry-over from other donors' samples.

This clonotype was observed at least ten times. The chain carries TRBV18 and TRBJ2-3; no reliable D call. The CDR3 is made up of 16 amino acids. The germline V and J ends were trimmed by 0 bases and 1 base, with 11 bases remaining between them. Germline CDR1 KGHSH, CDR2 LQKENI. The DNA for the CDR3 is TGTGCCAGCTCACCACCGGGTGGTGGGGGCACAGATACGCAGTATTTT. This sequence encodes CASSPPGGGGTDTQYF.

This clonotype was seen more than once but under ten times. This chain joins TRBV6-2 or TRBV6-3 and TRBJ2-4; D uncertain. The ends were cut back, 6 bases at V and 6 bases at J, with 12 bases in the middle. The CDR3 has 13 amino acids. Germline-derived CDR1 and CDR2 are MNHEY and SVGEGT. The CDR3 here is CASSTNGGNIQYF. The CDR3 DNA follows: TGTGCCAGCAGCACTAACGGTGGAAACATTCAGTACTTC.

The chain links TRBV19 to TRBJ1-5, with D perhaps TRBD1 (6 bases). Germline values: CDR1 LNHDA, CDR2 SQIVND (reference sequence). The CDR3 covers 15 residues. Trimming took off 7 bases at V and 9 bases at J, with 22 bases between the two ends. In nucleotides, the CDR3 is TGTGCCAGTAAGGGGGTACGACAAACGAGAGCGCCCCAGCATTTT. This translates into CASKGVRQTRAPQHF.

This clonotype was observed a few times. V is TRBV6-8 and J is TRBJ1-5; unclear D gene. Trimming took 6 bases from V and 6 from J, leaving 18 bases between them. Germline CDR1 reads MNHGY; CDR2 reads SAAAGT. This CDR3 is 15 amino acids long. The DNA of the CDR3 is TGTGCCAGCAGGTCCACGCCTCCGAGAAGTCAGCCCCAGCATTTT. This codes for CASRSTPPRSQPQHF.

In its sample, this clonotype was seen many times. DNA for the CDR3: TGTGCCAGCAGCACGAACAGACTAGCGGGAGGGCCAACAGATACGCAGTATTTT. This gives the protein CASSTNRLAGGPTDTQYF. J is TRBJ2-3 and V is TRBV7-9; 14 bases match TRBD2. Trimming at V came to 5 bases and at J to 3 bases, leaving 10 bases not matched to a gene. The CDR3 is 18 residues long. CDR1 and CDR2 (germline): SEHNR, FQNEAQ (reference sequence). The full variable domain, its missing parts supplied by reference TRBV7-9 and TRBJ2-3, is DTGVSQNPRHKITKRGQNVTFRCDPISEHNRLYWYRQTLGQGPEFLTYFQNEAQLEKSRLLSDRFSAERPKGSFSTLEIQRTEQGDSAMYLCASSTNRLAGGPTDTQYFGPGTRLTVL.

Ten or more counts support this clonotype. This rearrangement joins TRBV7-3 to TRBJ2-5; possible D gene TRBD2, 6 bases. This CDR3 is 15 amino acids long. The V gene's germline CDR1 is SGHTA and CDR2 FQGTGA. Trimming removed 5 bases at V and 5 bases at J, with 18 bases between. CDR3 DNA sequence: TGTGCCAGCAGCCCAGGGACTCTGTACCGGGAGACCCAGTACTTC. It specifies CASSPGTLYRETQYF. The variable domain in full, with the rest retrieved from reference TRBV7-3 and TRBJ2-5, is GAGVSQTPSNKVTEKGKYVELRCDPISGHTALYWYRQSLGQGPEFLIYFQGTGAADDSGLPNDRFFAVRPEGSVSTLKIQRTERGDSAVYLCASSPGTLYRETQYFGPGTRLLVL.

The chain joins TRBV20-1 to TRBJ2-7; D might be TRBD2 (6 bases). The CDR3 consists of 15 residues. The germline V gene encodes CDR1 DFQATT and CDR2 SNEGSKA (reference sequence). The germline V and J ends were trimmed by 3 bases and 6 bases, with 21 bases remaining between them. The CDR3 loop is CSASRGTAEEAEQYF. The CDR3, as DNA: TGCAGTGCTAGTCGCGGGACTGCTGAAGAAGCCGAGCAGTACTTC.

The chain recombines TRBV15 with TRBJ2-1; unclear D gene. V was pared by 0 bases and J by 6 bases, with 6 bases between. The CDR3 extends over 13 amino acids. Germline assignment: CDR1 LNHNV and CDR2 YYDKDF (reference sequence). This CDR3 is CATSRDLANEQFF. The CDR3 DNA is TGTGCCACCAGCAGAGATTTAGCCAATGAGCAGTTCTTC.

This clonotype came up a few times. J is TRBJ2-5 and V is TRBV12-5; TRBD1 might be the D (5 bases). The CDR3 extends over 11 amino acids. V was clipped by 6 bases and J by 6 bases, with 8 bases between them. CDR1 and CDR2 (germline): LGHNT, FRNRAP. The CDR3 loop reads CASGPGKTQYF. CDR3 sequence (DNA): TGTGCTAGTGGGCCAGGGAAGACCCAGTACTTC. The full variable domain, in which reference TRBV12-5 and TRBJ2-5 provide the parts outside the CDR3, is DARVTQTPRHKVTEMGQEVTMRCQPILGHNTVFWYRQTMMQGLELLAYFRNRAPLDDSGMPKDRFSAEMPDATLATLKIQPSEPRDSAVYFCASGPGKTQYFGPGTRLLVL.

This clonotype was detected only a few times. CDR3 loop: CSGGTSGYNEQFF. In DNA, the CDR3 is TGCAGCGGGGGGACTAGCGGATACAATGAGCAGTTCTTC. V gene TRBV29-1 combines with J gene TRBJ2-1, with 11 nucleotides matching TRBD2. The CDR3 spans 13 residues. The V segment lost 7 bases and the J segment 4 bases; nucleotides outside the gene matches: 3. CDR1 is SQVTM and CDR2 is ANQGSEA in the germline V gene.

This clonotype was recorded many times. The chain links TRBV19 to TRBJ2-6, with TRBD1 as a possible D gene (5 bases). V was clipped by 3 bases and J by 2 bases, with 8 bases between them. The CDR3 totals 15 residues. The V gene's germline CDR1 is LNHDA and CDR2 SQIVND (reference sequence). The CDR3 nucleotides read TGTGCCAGTAGTATTAGCAGGGCTGGGGCCAACGTCCTGACTTTC. Amino acid sequence: CASSISRAGANVLTF.

The chain employs TRBV19 and TRBJ1-4; a possible D gene is TRBD1 (5 bases). Germline V gene data show CDR1 as LNHDA and CDR2 as SQIVND (reference sequence). The CDR3 covers 13 residues. The germline V and J ends were trimmed by 8 bases and 2 bases, with 9 bases remaining between them. CDR3 bases: TGTGCCAGTCGGGGACGGACTAATGAAAAACTGTTTTTT. Translating gives CASRGRTNEKLFF.

This clonotype was observed a few times. V gene TRBV15 combines with J gene TRBJ2-7, with 11 positions matching TRBD2. CDR1 LNHNV and CDR2 YYDKDF come from the germline V gene (reference sequence). This CDR3 is built from 17 residues. The V gene end was trimmed by 3 bases and the J gene end by 6 bases; junction bases not matched to a gene: 13. For the CDR3, the DNA is TGTGCCACCAGCAGCGCCGGGACTAGCGGCCCCCCTGGCGAGCAGTACTTC. Translating it yields CATSSAGTSGPPGEQYF.

This clonotype was seen only a few times. The chain employs TRBV2 and TRBJ2-1, with D perhaps matching TRBD2 (5 bases). The CDR3 runs to 14 residues. CDR1 SNHLY and CDR2 FYNNEI come from the germline V gene. V lost 3 bases and J lost 10, with 16 bases in between. The CDR3 DNA is TGTGCCAGCAGTGACGGGTGGGCCCGAGGGGAGCAGTTCTTC. Protein: CASSDGWARGEQFF.

The chain is built from TRBV19 and TRBJ2-7; 9 nucleotides line up with TRBD2. This CDR3 region has 15 residues. After removal of 6 bases from V and 5 bases from J, the junction contained 11 bases not matched to a gene. Germline V gene lookup returns CDR1 LNHDA and CDR2 SQIVND (reference sequence). The CDR3 loop reads CASSPRVAGVNEQYF. The CDR3 nucleotides read TGTGCCAGTAGCCCAAGGGTAGCGGGGGTCAACGAGCAGTACTTC.

The rearrangement uses TRBV9 and TRBJ2-2, with TRBD2 identical over 9 bases. This CDR3 comprises 16 residues. The J segment lost 4 bases and the V segment lost 2 bases, leaving 6 bases of the junction unmatched. The V gene's germline CDR1 is SGDLS and CDR2 YYNGEE. For the CDR3, the DNA is TGTGCCAGCAGCGTTTCTAGCGGGATTGGCACCGGGGAGCTGTTTTTT. Translation: CASSVSSGIGTGELFF.

This clonotype was detected ten times or more. The chain carries TRBV19 and TRBJ2-1, with 11 bases aligning to TRBD2. This CDR3 is 19 amino acids long. CDR1 and CDR2 (germline): LNHDA, SQIVND (reference sequence). V was pared by 7 bases and J by 3 bases, with 17 bases of the junction left unmatched. In DNA form, the CDR3 reads TGTGCCAGTAATCCGACTAGCGGGACTCCTCTCGGAGGCTACAATGAGCAGTTCTTC. It specifies CASNPTSGTPLGGYNEQFF.

This clonotype was seen a handful of times. This chain uses TRBV7-9 with TRBJ2-7; possibly TRBD1 for D (6 bases). Germline lookup yields CDR1 SEHNR and CDR2 FQNEAQ (reference sequence). The CDR3 runs 13 residues. The V end lost 2 bases, the J end lost 6 bases, and 11 bases lay between the germline ends. CDR3 loop: CASSLNRDPEQYF. Written as DNA, the CDR3 is TGTGCCAGCAGCTTAAACAGGGACCCCGAGCAGTACTTC.

The table lists this clonotype with many counts. The chain uses TRBV7-2 and TRBJ2-1; 7 bases agree with TRBD1. The junction had 7 bases not matched to a gene; V was cut back by 2 bases and J by 15 bases. The CDR3 is 12 amino acids. Per germline, CDR1 SGHTA and CDR2 FQGNSA. CDR3 sequence reads: CASSLSGQVPFF. CDR3 nucleotides: TGTGCCAGCAGCTTATCTGGACAGGTACCGTTCTTC.

V and J are TRBV5-5 and TRBJ2-5; D remains ambiguous. V lost 5 bases and J 0 bases, leaving 11 bases between the germline ends. CDR3 length: 14 residues. Per the germline V gene, CDR1 is SGHKS and CDR2 is YYEKEE (reference sequence). The CDR3 DNA sequence: TGTGCCAGCAGGATCCAGGAGTACCAAGAGACCCAGTACTTC. Encoded protein: CASRIQEYQETQYF. Complete variable domain (other parts from reference TRBV5-5 and TRBJ2-5): DAGVTQSPTHLIKTRGQQVTLRCSPISGHKSVSWYQQVLGQGPQFIFQYYEKEERGRGNFPDRFSARQFPNYSSELNVNALLLGDSALYLCASRIQEYQETQYFGPGTRLLVL.

This clonotype was found a few times. V and J are TRBV30 and TRBJ2-1; no clear D. V shed 2 bases and J shed 7 bases, with 15 bases lying between them. Germline-derived CDR1 and CDR2 are GTSNPN and SVGIG (reference sequence). CDR3 length: 14 amino acids. The chain's CDR3 is CAWSYGRLGNEQFF. The CDR3 DNA reads TGTGCCTGGAGTTACGGTCGTCTAGGGAATGAGCAGTTCTTC.

The rearrangement joins TRBV9 to TRBJ1-2; D gene unclear. Germline V gene sequence: CDR1 SGDLS, CDR2 YYNGEE. Trimming took off 0 bases at V and 3 bases at J, with 12 bases between the two ends. The CDR3 covers 15 residues. The CDR3 region is CASSVGYGPDYGYTF. CDR3 nucleotides: TGTGCCAGCAGCGTAGGATACGGGCCCGACTATGGCTACACCTTC.